Following are 6 T cell receptor beta chains from one sample sequenced in a study of OX40 agonist ivuxolimab in advanced cancers. Library preparation employed the immunoSEQ multiplex PCR assay. The table was pulled from immuneACCESS by TCRdb, which kept in-frame rearrangements only. Such tables lose some clones; where checked, under half of the loss comes from unresolved V genes, and the rest has no known cause. The sample table contains under 100,000 clones; only one count was recorded for around 80% of them. 0.51% of the sample is taken by the ten largest. The sequences come from CD4+ or CD8+ T cells sorted from blood, collected in a trial of the OX40 agonist ivuxolimab. The receptors were gathered from an adult with an advanced solid tumor such as melanoma, head and neck, liver or kidney cancer.

This chain joins TRBV6-5 and TRBJ1-1; 11 bases align to TRBD1. The CDR3 runs to 15 residues. The V gene's germline CDR1 is MNHEY and CDR2 SVGAGI. V shed 6 bases, J shed 0 bases, and the junction held 3 bases outside the gene matches. CDR3 in DNA: TGTGCCAGCAGATGGGACAGGGGGTTGAACACTGAAGCTTTCTTT. Amino acids: CASRWDRGLNTEAFF.

V usage is TRBV15 and J usage is TRBJ1-1; unclear D gene. Per germline, CDR1 LNHNV and CDR2 YYDKDF (reference sequence). The V end was cut by 0 bases, the J end by 2 bases, with 10 bases between. The CDR3 is made up of 15 amino acids. The CDR3 sequence is CATSRDSVQNTEAFF. As DNA, the CDR3 is TGTGCCACCAGCAGAGATTCCGTCCAAAACACTGAAGCTTTCTTT.

This chain's CDR3 is CASSVEAGDSYEQYF. The CDR3 nucleotides are TGTGCCAGCAGTGTGGAAGCGGGAGACTCCTACGAGCAGTACTTC. The chain carries TRBV6-1 and TRBJ2-7; TRBD2 matches at 8 bases. The V segment lost 4 bases and the J segment 0 bases; nucleotides outside the gene matches: 5. Germline CDR1 is MNHNS and CDR2 is SASEGT. This CDR3 comprises 15 residues.

Notes on this clone: One end of the junction varies from germline; a read error may be responsible. The genes are TRBV7-2 and TRBJ2-7; 8 positions agree with TRBD1. CDR3 length equals 15 residues. Germline CDR1 and CDR2: SGHTA and FQGNSA. CDR3 loop: CASSLAPGTGHYVYF. The CDR3 DNA reads as TGTGCCAGCAGCCTAGCCCCCGGGACAGGACATTACGTATACTTC.

The chain uses TRBV5-1 and TRBJ2-5, with D possibly called TRBD1 or TRBD2 (5 bases each). V gave up 0 bases and J gave up 3 bases, with 12 bases separating them. Germline V gene sequence: CDR1 SGHRS, CDR2 YFSETQ. The CDR3 has 15 residues. CDR3 sequence reads: CASSLGVGRKETQYF. CDR3 bases: TGCGCCAGCAGCTTGGGTGTGGGACGGAAAGAGACCCAGTACTTC.

V is TRBV28 and J is TRBJ1-4; TRBD1 might be the D (5 bases). CDR3 length: 15 amino acids. Germline CDR1 is MDHEN and CDR2 is SYDVKM. The V end was cut by 5 bases, the J end by 3 bases, with 13 bases between. The CDR3 spells CASSPATAANEKLFF. CDR3 coding DNA: TGTGCCAGCAGTCCTGCGACAGCAGCTAATGAAAAACTGTTTTTT. Using reference TRBV28 and TRBJ1-4 for the parts outside the CDR3, the full variable domain is DVKVTQSSRYLVKRTGEKVFLECVQDMDHENMFWYRQDPGLGLRLIYFSYDVKMKEKGDIPEGYSVSREKKERFSLILESASTNQTSMYLCASSPATAANEKLFFGSGTQLSVL.